This TCR beta chain was captured by sequencing in a study of blood T cell repertoires in COVID-19. Study-level information: Both acute and convalescent COVID-19 samples were obtained from the United States, Italy and Spain. PBMCs, B-cell-depleted T cells, or T cells provided the cDNA or gDNA that made up the material.

This clone came up a few times. Authors' methods: Estimation of nucleated cell counts relied on the amplification of reference gene primers. Sequencing was performed with immunoSEQ multiplex PCR; in TCRdb, only in-frame clones are kept and a portion is missing. Clonal size and the V and J genes are those of that table, whereas D and trimming came from the DNA. The table has about 160,000 clones, roughly nine tenths seen once; the top ten hold about 3.9%. Germline V gene lookup returns CDR1 SGDLS and CDR2 YYNGEE. V lost 0 bases and J lost 7, with 10 bases in between. The CDR3 contains 13 residues. The chain combines TRBV9 with TRBJ1-1; D call uncertain. Sequencing was performed on peripheral blood. This TCR derives from a woman in her seventies with acute or convalescent COVID-19. The CDR3 sequence: CASSVAGYGEAFF. The CDR3 DNA follows: TGTGCCAGCAGCGTAGCGGGGTACGGTGAAGCTTTCTTT.